The present T cell receptor (beta chain) was sequenced within a study of regulatory T cells in long-lasting Graves disease. This CDR3 is 15 amino acids long. Germline trimming cut 3 bases from V and 4 bases from J; bases unmatched to any gene: 5. Germline V gene lookup returns CDR1 SGHVS and CDR2 FNYEAQ. Both iRepertoire HTBI primers and Arm-PCR of CDR3 regions were used to build the TCR beta libraries. MiXCR, run by TCRdb on the multiplex PCR reads, gives a single entry per CDR3 protein. Among around 460,000 distinct CDR3 sequences listed, 12% to 15% were seen once. This clonotype was counted at least ten times. Time point here: newly diagnosed GD, antithyroid drugs for less than 3 months. The TCR library used RNA extracted from PBMCs. Diagnosis followed American Thyroid Association guidelines for Graves' disease. This sample also belongs to another study, concerning T cells in Graves' hyperthyroidism and ophthalmopathy. From that study: Researchers defined stable Graves' hyperthyroidism as no ophthalmopathy progression within 18 months.

The sequence derives from a woman aged 50 to 60 with Graves disease. V gene TRBV7-6 combines with J gene TRBJ2-2; 7 positions agree with TRBD1. The input for sequencing was peripheral blood mononuclear cells (PBMCs), taken at new diagnosis, from a patient treated with antithyroid drugs. The CDR3: CASSLEPGGTGELFF. In nucleotides, the CDR3 is TGTGCCAGCAGCTTGGAACCAGGGGGCACCGGGGAGCTGTTTTTT.